These 28 T cell receptor beta chains came from one sample sequenced in a study of T cell repertoires in cytomegalovirus infection. TCRdb re-derived calls from the reads in MiXCR, one entry per CDR3 protein. Among more than 400,000 distinct CDR3 sequences listed, roughly 29% were seen once. The sample taken for sequencing was PBMCs. These TCRs come from a human donor in good health (CMV status not recorded). Some clones in this sample may be carry-over from other donors' samples.

The V call is TRBV7-4, the J call TRBJ1-5; D unresolved. Germline V lookup: CDR1 SGHVT, CDR2 SQSDAQ. The CDR3 consists of 11 residues. Trimming removed 5 bases at V and 13 bases at J, with 12 bases between. CDR3 coding DNA: TGTGCCAGCAGCCAAGACGGACCGCAGCATTTT. It yields the protein CASSQDGPQHF.

This clonotype was observed a handful of times. This rearrangement joins TRBV19 to TRBJ1-2; tentatively, D is TRBD1 (5 bases). Germline CDR1 reads LNHDA; CDR2 reads SQIVND (reference sequence). CDR3 length: 10 amino acids. V lost 6 bases and J 13 bases, leaving 12 bases between the germline ends. The CDR3 is CASSPYRGTF. CDR3 nucleotide sequence: TGTGCCAGTAGCCCTTATAGGGGCACCTTC. Supplemented by reference TRBV19 and TRBJ1-2, the full variable domain reads DGGITQSPKYLFRKEGQNVTLSCEQNLNHDAMYWYRQDPGQGLRLIYYSQIVNDFQKGDIAEGYSVSREKKESFPLTVTSAQKNPTAFYLCASSPYRGTFGSGTRLTVV.

In its sample, this clonotype was seen many times. The V call is TRBV7-2, the J call TRBJ2-7; D is possibly TRBD2 (6 bases). The CDR3 is made up of 13 amino acids. In germline, CDR1 is SGHTA, CDR2 FQGNSA. Trimming cost V 5 bases and J 5 bases, with 13 bases left between them. The CDR3 nucleotides read TGTGCCAGCAGCAGGGACTTGGGCGACGAGCAGTACTTC. Amino acid sequence: CASSRDLGDEQYF.

This clonotype was observed many times. The rearrangement joins TRBV7-2 to TRBJ1-5; 11 nucleotides agree with TRBD1. This CDR3 comprises 17 residues. V shed 4 bases, J shed 6 bases, and the junction held 11 bases outside the gene matches. Germline CDR1 and CDR2: SGHTA and FQGNSA. The CDR3 DNA reads as TGTGCCAGCAGCTCCCCTAGTCGGGACAGGGGGGGTCAGCCCCAGCATTTT. This gives the protein CASSSPSRDRGGQPQHF.

V gene TRBV28 combines with J gene TRBJ1-3; D possibly corresponds to TRBD1 (5 bases). Trimming cost V 10 bases and J 9 bases, with 10 bases left between them. Germline loops: CDR1 MDHEN, CDR2 SYDVKM. The CDR3 has 10 amino acids. This CDR3 reads CATQGFTIYF. In nucleotides, the CDR3 is TGTGCCACCCAGGGTTTCACCATATATTTT.

The chain recombines TRBV13 with TRBJ2-3; 10 bases fit TRBD2. Trimming at V came to 1 base and at J to 0 bases, leaving 7 bases not matched to a gene. In germline, CDR1 is PRHDT, CDR2 FYEKMQ (reference sequence). The CDR3 is made up of 18 amino acids. CDR3 bases: TGTGCCAGCAGCTTAGAGGCTAGCGGGAGCACTAGCACAGATACGCAGTATTTT. Protein sequence: CASSLEASGSTSTDTQYF.

V gene TRBV5-6 combines with J gene TRBJ2-1; 11 bases line up with TRBD2. The J segment lost 15 bases and the V segment lost 1 base, leaving 12 bases of the junction unmatched. The germline CDR1 and CDR2 sequences are SGHDT and YYEEEE. The CDR3 is 15 residues long. CDR3 DNA sequence: TGTGCCAGCAGCTTGCAACTAGCGGGAGTTAATTCAGGGTTCTTC. Amino acids: CASSLQLAGVNSGFF. The whole variable domain, filled in from reference TRBV5-6 and TRBJ2-1, reads DAGVTQSPTHLIKTRGQQVTLRCSPKSGHDTVSWYQQALGQGPQFIFQYYEEEERQRGNFPDRFSGHQFPNYSSELNVNALLLGDSALYLCASSLQLAGVNSGFFGPGTRLTVL.

The rearrangement links TRBV6-1 to TRBJ2-3; D might be TRBD1 (5 bases). V was shortened by 7 bases and J by 5 bases, with 19 bases between the two germline ends. The CDR3 is 15 residues long. Germline CDR1 and CDR2: MNHNS and SASEGT. DNA of the CDR3: TGTGCCAGCACCCACCAAGGGGAAGTCCGAGATACGCAGTATTTT. It yields the protein CASTHQGEVRDTQYF.

The V call is TRBV2, the J call TRBJ2-7; D unclear. This CDR3 comprises 8 residues. V dropped 4 bases and J dropped 12 bases, with 4 bases sitting between them. CDR1 is SNHLY and CDR2 is FYNNEI in the germline V gene. CDR3 sequence: CASSAGYV. The CDR3, as DNA: TGTGCCAGCAGTGCGGGGTACGTC.

The sample holds many counts of this clonotype. This chain connects TRBV7-8 to TRBJ2-1, with D perhaps TRBD2 (6 bases). Per germline, CDR1 SGHVS and CDR2 FQNEAQ. The CDR3 runs 15 residues. Trimming shortened V by 4 bases and J by 2 bases, and 12 bases separated the two germline ends. CDR3 loop: CASSSRENPYNEQFF. DNA of the CDR3: TGTGCCAGCAGCTCCCGGGAGAACCCCTACAATGAGCAGTTCTTC.

This clonotype has only a few counts. The gene calls are TRBV6-2 or TRBV6-3 and TRBJ2-2; D may match TRBD1 or TRBD2 (6 bases each). Per germline, CDR1 MNHEY and CDR2 SVGEGT. Deletions cut 4 bases from V and 3 bases from J, with 9 bases between. The CDR3 contains 14 residues. In nucleotides, the CDR3 is TGTGCCAGCAGTTCGAGGGGGGACACCGGGGAGCTGTTTTTT. It encodes CASSSRGDTGELFF.

This clonotype was observed a single time. The chain has TRBV19 and TRBJ2-3, with 12 nucleotides matching TRBD2. V shed 0 bases and J 0 bases; nucleotides not matched to a gene: 10. The CDR3 consists of 20 residues. The germline gives CDR1 LNHDA, CDR2 SQIVND (reference sequence). CDR3 in amino acids: CASSIDAPGLAGPSTDTQYF. CDR3 nucleotide sequence: TGTGCCAGTAGTATAGATGCTCCGGGACTAGCGGGTCCTAGCACAGATACGCAGTATTTT.

This clonotype was seen a handful of times. The chain couples TRBV19 to TRBJ2-1; 11 bases fit TRBD2. CDR1 and CDR2 (germline): LNHDA, SQIVND (reference sequence). The V and J ends lost 4 bases and 2 bases, in that order; junction bases with no gene match: 10. The CDR3 loop spans 18 amino acids. The CDR3 loop is CASSKLAGEGVAYNEQFF. For the CDR3, the DNA is TGTGCCAGTAGTAAACTAGCGGGAGAAGGAGTAGCCTACAATGAGCAGTTCTTC.

In this sample, this clonotype turned up a few times. This sequence joins TRBV4-3 and TRBJ2-7; D is perhaps TRBD1 or TRBD2 (6 bases each). Germline assignment: CDR1 LGHNA and CDR2 YSLEER. The CDR3 has 18 residues. The germline V and J ends were trimmed by 0 bases and 7 bases, with 25 bases remaining between them. The CDR3 loop reads CASSQDQRGEMTPSEQYV. The CDR3 coding sequence is TGCGCCAGCAGCCAAGATCAGAGGGGGGAAATGACCCCATCAGAGCAGTACGTC.

This clonotype was seen many times. The chain employs TRBV7-2 and TRBJ2-2; 9 bases map to TRBD1. V lost 5 bases and J lost 2; bases outside the gene matches: 9. The CDR3 has 17 residues. The germline V gene encodes CDR1 SGHTA and CDR2 FQGNSA. In DNA, the CDR3 is TGTGCCAGCAGCCCCACTCGGACAGGGGTCAACACCGGGGAGCTGTTTTTT. This codes for CASSPTRTGVNTGELFF.

The chain employs TRBV15 and TRBJ2-1; TRBD2 matches 11 bases. Trimming took 3 bases from V and 4 from J; bases not matched to a gene: 8. The germline CDR1 and CDR2 sequences are LNHNV and YYDKDF (reference sequence). The CDR3 totals 17 residues. The CDR3 DNA sequence: TGTGCCACCAGCAGTATCTTACTAGCGGGAGAGTACAATGAGCAGTTCTTC. This gives the protein CATSSILLAGEYNEQFF.

The rearrangement links TRBV12-3 or TRBV12-4 to TRBJ2-2; 7 positions agree with TRBD2. Trimming cost V 3 bases and J 1 base; bases outside gene matches: 5. The CDR3 totals 16 residues. Here the CDR3 DNA reads TGTGCCAGCAGTTTCACCCTAGCGGAGAACACCGGGGAGCTGTTTTTT. Its translation is CASSFTLAENTGELFF.

A few counts support this clonotype. The chain recombines TRBV7-9 with TRBJ1-2; a possible D gene is TRBD1 (5 bases). The germline V gene encodes CDR1 SEHNR and CDR2 FQNEAQ (reference sequence). This CDR3 has 16 residues. Between the trimmed V and J ends, which lost 2 bases and 5 bases, there was a span of 18 bases. The CDR3 DNA follows: TGTGCCAGCAGCTTATGGGGGTCACCCGACACATATGGCTACACCTTC. Amino acids: CASSLWGSPDTYGYTF.

This clonotype was observed a few times. The chain links TRBV28 to TRBJ1-2; D perhaps matches TRBD1 (5 bases). The CDR3 totals 13 residues. The germline gives CDR1 MDHEN, CDR2 SYDVKM. V lost 6 bases and J 6 bases, leaving 14 bases between the germline ends. The CDR3: CASSPDDRNGYTF. In DNA form, the CDR3 reads TGTGCCAGCAGCCCCGATGACAGAAATGGCTACACCTTC.

The CDR3, as DNA: TGTGCCAGCAGCCAGATAGAGGAGATACTAGCCACCGGGGAGCTGTTTTTT. Its translation is CASSQIEEILATGELFF. V is TRBV14 and J is TRBJ2-2, with a possible D match to TRBD2 (6 bases). This CDR3 spans 17 amino acids. Germline loops: CDR1 SGHDN, CDR2 FVKESK. Trimming left V 3 bases short and J 4 bases short, with 18 bases between.

This chain joins TRBV4-1 and TRBJ2-7, with a tentative D call TRBD2 (5 bases). Germline CDR1 reads MGHRA; CDR2 reads YSYEKL. This CDR3 region has 17 residues. The germline V and J ends were trimmed by 5 bases and 0 bases, with 20 bases remaining between them. The CDR3 DNA reads as TGCGCCAGCAGCTACCGCCAAGATGCCGGGATCTCCTACGAGCAGTACTTC. The encoded protein is CASSYRQDAGISYEQYF.

Details on this clonotype: A junction boundary mismatches the germline segment, possibly from a read error. The J gene is TRBJ1-6, the V gene TRBV2; tentatively, D is TRBD1 (5 bases). The CDR3 has 12 amino acids. Germline CDR1 and CDR2: SNHLY and FYNNEI. Here the CDR3 reads CASGGGNSHLHF. CDR3 in DNA: TGTGCCAGCGGGGGGGGAAATTCACACCTCCACTTT.

The rearrangement links TRBV19 to TRBJ2-2; 7 bases are a match to TRBD1. Per the germline V gene, CDR1 is LNHDA and CDR2 is SQIVND (reference sequence). The CDR3 consists of 13 residues. V lost 10 bases to trimming and J lost 6 bases; unmatched junction nucleotides: 8. The CDR3 DNA follows: TGTGCCACCTTAGACAGGGACCCCGGGGAGCTGTTTTTT. This encodes CATLDRDPGELFF.

The chain combines TRBV7-6 with TRBJ2-1; 8 bases match TRBD2. This CDR3 contains 12 residues. Unmatched junction bases numbered 3, after V lost 5 bases and J lost 9 bases. The germline V gene has CDR1 SGHVS and CDR2 FNYEAQ. For the CDR3, the DNA is TGTGCCAGCAGCGAGACTAGCGCTGAGCAGTTCTTC. It yields the protein CASSETSAEQFF.

This clonotype was seen repeatedly, ten times or more. The chain employs TRBV7-2 and TRBJ1-3; 8 positions agree with TRBD1. The CDR3 extends over 17 amino acids. In germline, CDR1 is SGHTA, CDR2 FQGNSA. Trimming took 5 bases from V and 3 from J; bases not matched to a gene: 12. CDR3 sequence (DNA): TGTGCCAGCAGCCCCCACCCGGGACAGGAGTTTGGAAACACCATATATTTT. It yields the protein CASSPHPGQEFGNTIYF.

This clonotype was counted at least ten times. V and J are TRBV4-1 and TRBJ1-2, with TRBD1 as a possible D gene (5 bases). CDR3 size: 14 residues. Germline V gene lookup returns CDR1 MGHRA and CDR2 YSYEKL. V lost 0 bases to trimming and J lost 2 bases, with 7 bases between them. The CDR3 DNA sequence: TGCGCCAGCAGCCAAGATCGGGGGAACTATGGCTACACCTTC. Translation: CASSQDRGNYGYTF.

This clonotype has more than one count but fewer than ten. This chain connects TRBV12-3 or TRBV12-4 to TRBJ2-5; 10 positions agree with TRBD2. The CDR3 is made up of 15 amino acids. Germline trimming cut 3 bases from V and 9 bases from J; bases unmatched to any gene: 10. In nucleotides, the CDR3 is TGTGCCAGCAGTTTTCTAGCGGGAGATCAGGGCTCCCAGTACTTC. Translating it yields CASSFLAGDQGSQYF.

Worth noting for this clonotype: Possible read error: a much larger clone is one base away. The chain carries TRBV7-6 and TRBJ2-1; possible D gene TRBD1, 6 bases. CDR3 size: 15 residues. V was shortened by 1 base and J by 0 bases, with 7 bases between the two germline ends. Germline CDR1 and CDR2: SGHVS and FNYEAQ. The CDR3 spells CASSLGDNSYNEQFF. The DNA of the CDR3 is TGTGCCAGCAGCTTAGGGGACAACTCCTACAATGAGCAGTTCTTC.